This is a list of T cell receptor beta chains from one sample in a study of monozygotic twins with inflammatory bowel disease. No DNA is given; TCRdb re-called the 5' RACE reads and lists each CDR3 protein once. In total, the table holds 440,000 or so distinct CDR3 sequences. What was sequenced was blood. These receptors were obtained from a human donor with ulcerative colitis or Crohn's disease, or a healthy co-twin of an affected twin (not recorded which). The CDR3 runs from the conserved cysteine through the conserved F or W.

v_call	j_call	cdr3_aa
TRBV6-1	TRBJ2-3	CASSERLGTDTQYF
TRBV10-3	TRBJ2-7	CAITGTDGGEQYF
TRBV27	TRBJ2-3	CASSPLKAGVTDTQYF
TRBV5-8	TRBJ2-5	CASSLAGSGQGPKNAQYF
TRBV7-9	TRBJ2-2	CALDRVTGELFF
TRBV29-1	TRBJ2-2	CSAGTGAYTGELFF
TRBV10-3	TRBJ2-7	CAISEYGGGAVEQYF
TRBV7-9	TRBJ2-3	CASETGGSLDTQYF
TRBV5-6	TRBJ1-2	CASSSRGRALYGYTF
TRBV9	TRBJ2-5	CASSAGTTYQETQYF
TRBV6-5	TRBJ2-7	CASSYGQGHSYEQYF
TRBV11-2	TRBJ2-5	CASSFGEVETQYF
TRBV5-1	TRBJ2-1	CASSLRVHNEQFF
TRBV7-2	TRBJ2-7	CASSLAGVAYEQYF
TRBV4-2	TRBJ1-4	CASSQVSGTADEKLFF
TRBV20-1	TRBJ2-2	CSQASGDANTGELFF
TRBV11-2	TRBJ2-3	CASSFRLDTQYF
TRBV5-1	TRBJ2-1	CASSPMDFYNEQFF
TRBV20-1	TRBJ2-7	CSAWGGAGLSSYEQYF
TRBV2	TRBJ1-1	CASVGGGSTEAFF
TRBV7-9	TRBJ2-3	CASTFQGAVDTQYF
TRBV28	TRBJ1-2	CASIGQNYGYTF
TRBV5-1	TRBJ2-5	CASSLPLAGARLTETQYF
TRBV7-9	TRBJ2-3	CASSLSRGSRTDTQYF
TRBV5-1	TRBJ2-6	CASSSTNRVGANVLTF
TRBV5-1	TRBJ1-2	CASRGQYPLYGYTF
TRBV9	TRBJ2-2	CASSVHGLAGGDTGELFF
TRBV27	TRBJ1-1	CASSWAAYNTEAFF
TRBV6-1	TRBJ2-7	CASSRGSGYYEQYF
TRBV11-2	TRBJ1-2	CASSLAGDPISGYTF
TRBV7-6	TRBJ2-1	CASSLLLAANEQFF
TRBV5-6	TRBJ2-5	CASSLFRGSRETQYF
TRBV2	TRBJ2-6	CASSSDRGTDSGANVLTF